Each of the 17 T cell receptor beta chains below was sequenced from the same sample in a study of cytomegalovirus exposure and HLA in healthy donors. The table came from immunoSEQ multiplex PCR; TCRdb's copy has only in-frame clones and leaves some out. This table holds roughly 73,000 clones, approximately 93% found once. The sequencing sample was made of PBMCs. These receptors came from a man aged 18 to 30 in good health and CMV-seropositive.

V usage is TRBV5-6 and J usage is TRBJ2-3; TRBD1 is a possible D gene (6 bases). This CDR3 spans 16 amino acids. Trimming shortened V by 2 bases and J by 11 bases, and 24 bases separated the two germline ends. The V gene's germline CDR1 is SGHDT and CDR2 YYEEEE. CDR3 nucleotides: TGTGCCAGCAGCTTTCCGGGACACCGTCCCCAATGGGGGCAGTATTTT. It translates to CASSFPGHRPQWGQYF.

The genes are TRBV28 and TRBJ2-1, with TRBD2 matching 7 bases. Germline V gene sequence: CDR1 MDHEN, CDR2 SYDVKM. Trimming removed 4 bases from V and 10 bases from J; junction bases left unmatched: 10. This CDR3 is built from 14 residues. The CDR3 DNA reads TGTGCCAGCAGTTCCCCAATGACTAGCCGCGAGCAGTTCTTC. Its translation is CASSSPMTSREQFF.

The chain couples TRBV5-4 to TRBJ2-7, with TRBD2 identical over 8 bases. Losses at the gene ends were 2 bases for V and 0 bases for J; bases not matched to a gene: 4. This CDR3 has 15 residues. Germline V gene data show CDR1 as SGHNT and CDR2 as YYREEE (reference sequence). The CDR3 sequence: CASSLRAGGSYEQYF. The CDR3 DNA reads TGTGCCAGCAGCTTAAGGGCGGGAGGCTCCTACGAGCAGTACTTC.

The rearrangement links TRBV10-2 to TRBJ2-3; 9 nucleotides align to TRBD1. This CDR3 is 13 amino acids long. The V gene end was trimmed by 3 bases and the J gene end by 12 bases; junction bases not matched to a gene: 7. The V gene's germline CDR1 is WSHSY and CDR2 SAAADI. The CDR3 here is CASSEREDRGQYF. CDR3 nucleotides: TGCGCCAGCAGTGAACGCGAGGACAGGGGACAGTATTTT.

This rearrangement joins TRBV11-2 to TRBJ2-7; 8 bases align to TRBD1. This CDR3 contains 12 residues. V shed 6 bases and J 3 bases; nucleotides not matched to a gene: 1. Per germline, CDR1 SGHAT and CDR2 FQNNGV. In DNA, the CDR3 is TGTGCCAGCAGTACAGGGGGCTACGAGCAGTACTTC. It is translated as CASSTGGYEQYF.

The chain uses TRBV28 and TRBJ1-2; no clear D. The CDR3 spans 12 residues. V lost 7 bases and J 4 bases, leaving 10 bases between the germline ends. Germline V gene lookup returns CDR1 MDHEN and CDR2 SYDVKM. This chain's CDR3 is CASITGSYGYTF. CDR3 nucleotides: TGTGCCAGCATTACCGGGTCCTATGGCTACACCTTC.

The V and J genes are TRBV7-3 and TRBJ2-1, with 7 bases fitting TRBD1. The CDR3 is 14 residues long. Per germline, CDR1 SGHTA and CDR2 FQGTGA. V lost 5 bases to trimming and J lost 1 base; unmatched junction nucleotides: 2. The CDR3 sequence: CASSRQGSYNEQFF. CDR3 nucleotide sequence: TGTGCCAGCAGCCGACAGGGATCCTACAATGAGCAGTTCTTC.

J is TRBJ1-5 and V is TRBV6-1; the match to TRBD1 covers 8 bases. V shed 2 bases and J 10 bases; nucleotides not matched to a gene: 19. Germline assignment: CDR1 MNHNS and CDR2 SASEGT. This CDR3 spans 18 amino acids. CDR3 nucleotide sequence: TGTGCCAGCAGTGAATTCACAGGGGGAAGACCGGGGCATGGACCCCAGCATTTT. Translation: CASSEFTGGRPGHGPQHF.

V usage is TRBV6-5 and J usage is TRBJ1-1; the match to TRBD1 covers 8 bases. The CDR3 contains 15 residues. Per the germline V gene, CDR1 is MNHEY and CDR2 is SVGAGI. Trimming removed 6 bases from V and 3 bases from J; junction bases left unmatched: 9. The CDR3 DNA reads TGTGCCAGCAGCCTCTACAGGGGGGCCTACACTGAAGCTTTCTTT. Translated, it gives CASSLYRGAYTEAFF.

The V gene is TRBV29-1, the J gene TRBJ2-7, with unresolved D. Germline V gene data show CDR1 as SQVTM and CDR2 as ANQGSEA. CDR3 length equals 14 residues. The V end lost 4 bases, the J end lost 3 bases, and 16 bases lay between the germline ends. The CDR3 DNA reads as TGCAGCGTTGTCCTGAGCCTTGTAATCTACGAGCAGTACTTC. This sequence encodes CSVVLSLVIYEQYF.

The chain links TRBV6-5 to TRBJ1-2; possible D gene TRBD1, 5 bases. The CDR3 totals 15 residues. Germline V gives CDR1 MNHEY, CDR2 SVGAGI. The V end lost 2 bases, the J end lost 3 bases, and 13 bases lay between the germline ends. The CDR3 bases are TGTGCCAGCAGTTACGGGCAGGGATTGCACTATGGCTACACCTTC. It specifies CASSYGQGLHYGYTF.

The chain carries TRBV4-1 and TRBJ2-7; 9 bases map to TRBD1. Germline V lookup: CDR1 MGHRA, CDR2 YSYEKL. V shed 0 bases and J 11 bases; nucleotides not matched to a gene: 5. The CDR3 extends over 13 amino acids. CDR3: CASSQDTDRGKYF. CDR3 sequence (DNA): TGCGCCAGCAGCCAAGATACGGACAGGGGCAAGTACTTC.

The chain recombines TRBV28 with TRBJ2-2; D might be TRBD2 (5 bases). V lost 8 bases, J lost 0 bases, and 13 bases lay in between. The CDR3 length is 15 residues. From germline, CDR1 is MDHEN and CDR2 SYDVKM. The CDR3 DNA sequence: TGTGCCAGCGGGGAGCAGATTGCGAACACCGGGGAGCTGTTTTTT. Residues: CASGEQIANTGELFF.

CDR3 DNA sequence: TGTGCCAGCAGCTTCATAACACAGGGGGCGTCCCTAGGTACCTACAATGAGCAGTTCTTC. It encodes CASSFITQGASLGTYNEQFF. The chain is built from TRBV28 and TRBJ2-1; 9 bases agree with TRBD1. Germline V gene sequence: CDR1 MDHEN, CDR2 SYDVKM. With 6 bases clipped from V and 2 bases from J, the junction kept 20 bases outside the gene matches. This CDR3 has 20 residues.

The chain joins TRBV28 to TRBJ2-7, with D perhaps TRBD2 (5 bases). Germline V lookup: CDR1 MDHEN, CDR2 SYDVKM. The V and J ends lost 5 bases and 9 bases respectively, with 11 bases between them. The CDR3 runs 11 residues. In DNA form, the CDR3 reads TGTGCCAGCAGTCAGACTACCGTGCAGTACTTC. This gives the protein CASSQTTVQYF. Full variable domain (remainder filled in from reference TRBV28 and TRBJ2-7): DVKVTQSSRYLVKRTGEKVFLECVQDMDHENMFWYRQDPGLGLRLIYFSYDVKMKEKGDIPEGYSVSREKKERFSLILESASTNQTSMYLCASSQTTVQYFGPGTRLTVT.

The gene calls are TRBV6-1 and TRBJ1-5; D call uncertain. V shed 3 bases and J shed 4 bases, with 7 bases lying between them. The germline V gene has CDR1 MNHNS and CDR2 SASEGT. The CDR3 consists of 13 residues. The CDR3 DNA sequence: TGTGCCAGCAGTGAGTCAGAAAATCAGCCCCAGCATTTT. It encodes CASSESENQPQHF.

The chain recombines TRBV5-1 with TRBJ1-5; D unresolved. Trimming shortened V by 0 bases and J by 5 bases, and 6 bases separated the two germline ends. The length of the CDR3 is 13 residues. The germline CDR1 and CDR2 sequences are SGHRS and YFSETQ. CDR3 sequence reads: CASSLERDQPQHF. The CDR3 nucleotides read TGCGCCAGCAGCTTGGAGAGGGATCAGCCCCAGCATTTT.